This T cell receptor (beta chain) was captured by sequencing in a study of spatial heterogeneity in lung cancer. Study-wide context: Samples came from 72 TRACERx patients with untreated early-stage lung cancer. Median follow-up for sequenced PBMC samples was about 22 months after resection, when such samples existed.

Deletions cut 5 bases from V and 4 bases from J, with 17 bases between. This CDR3 region has 15 residues. The germline gives CDR1 SGHVS, CDR2 FNYEAQ. This clonotype occurred a few times. Carried by each TCR cDNA molecule was a unique molecular identifier. Via MiXCR, TCRdb re-called the 5' RACE reads, giving one row per CDR3 protein. This table has approximately 50,000 distinct CDR3 sequences, roughly 7% appearing once. Regarding time point: blood at routine non-recurrence follow-up after resection. The sequenced material consisted of unsorted whole RNA from tumor, nontumor lung or frozen PBMC. The specimen comprised PBMCs, sampled at follow-up. V usage is TRBV7-6 and J usage is TRBJ1-1; TRBD1 is a possible D gene (5 bases). The origin of this receptor is a female donor with early-stage non-small cell lung cancer. The CDR3 is CASSSRYGGTTEAFF. Here the CDR3 DNA reads TGTGCCAGCAGCAGCAGGTACGGGGGTACCACTGAAGCTTTCTTT.